This TCR beta chain was sequenced in a study of CD8 T cells in Susac syndrome. Roughly 0.45 to 1 ug RNA was reverse transcribed with random hexamers. TCRdb redid the calling of the immunoSEQ multiplex PCR reads with MiXCR, one entry per CDR3 protein. Among a few hundred thousand distinct CDR3 sequences, 92% were seen once, and the ten largest hold over 0.065%. Source material: CD4+ T cells from PBMCs. The sequence was obtained from a human donor with multiple sclerosis.

CDR3 bases: TGCGCCAGCAGCTTGTCCCTACAGGGCTCCTACGAGCAGTACTTC. Amino acids: CASSLSLQGSYEQYF. V is TRBV5-1 and J is TRBJ2-7, with D perhaps matching TRBD1 (6 bases). The V and J ends lost 1 base and 0 bases respectively, with 11 bases between them. The CDR3 runs 15 residues. Germline V gene lookup returns CDR1 SGHRS and CDR2 YFSETQ.